The 23 T cell receptor beta chains given below trace back to one sample, sequenced in a study of post-analysis software for immune sequencing data (dated by TCRdb to 2015 to 2017). No antigens are known for them. General conclusions and limits of the study: Roughly 5 TRBV segments, including TRBV5-6, TRBV5-1 and TRBV20-1, were significantly more frequent in patients than controls.

To prepare the library, PCR was applied. Sequencing was performed on an Illumina HiSeq 2500. To reduce PCR and sequencing biases, unique molecular identifiers were built into the TCR beta cDNA libraries. TCRdb reprocessed the public reads (quality trimming at Q25 with fastp, clone calling with MiXCR) and kept in-frame beta chains. Entries that share a CDR3 protein sequence are merged under the most common genes and DNA. The sample includes over 300,000 distinct CDR3 sequences, with less than 40% observed a single time. The ten largest clones capture 13% of the sample. The sequencing input was blood. Receptors originate from a girl under 18 with multiple sclerosis.

This clonotype showed up just a few times. The chain recombines TRBV7-3 with TRBJ2-2; no clear D gene. The CDR3 spans 13 residues. Germline V gives CDR1 SGHTA, CDR2 FQGTGA. V lost 1 base to trimming and J lost 5 bases, with 5 bases between them. CDR3 bases: TGTGCCAGCAGCTTAAAGACTACCGGGGAGCTGTTTTTT. It encodes CASSLKTTGELFF.

The V and J genes are TRBV7-2 and TRBJ2-3; the D gene is possibly TRBD1 (6 bases). CDR3 length equals 14 residues. The germline gives CDR1 SGHTA, CDR2 FQGNSA. With 5 bases removed from V and 4 bases from J, the gap between germline ends came to 13 bases. CDR3 amino acids: CASSNRVIPDTQYF. Here the CDR3 DNA reads TGTGCCAGCAGCAACAGGGTTATCCCAGATACGCAGTATTTT.

The chain joins TRBV9 to TRBJ2-2; D is perhaps TRBD2 (6 bases). CDR1 SGDLS and CDR2 YYNGEE come from the germline V gene. V was clipped by 3 bases and J by 7 bases, with 10 bases between them. This CDR3 has 13 amino acids. The CDR3 DNA reads TGTGCCAGCAGCGACAGCGGGTACGGGGAGCTGTTTTTT. It translates to CASSDSGYGELFF.

As to this clonotype: This may stem from a read error, because a much larger clone lies one nucleotide away. The conserved phenylalanine or tryptophan is not found at the CDR3 terminus, so this likely reflects a read error. The chain carries TRBV29-1 and TRBJ2-3, with D uncertain. V was shortened by 6 bases and J by 3 bases, with 13 bases between the two germline ends. The CDR3 is 13 amino acids. Germline lookup yields CDR1 SQVTM and CDR2 ANQGSEA. The CDR3 is CSVDGQVTDTQYC. CDR3 bases: TGCAGCGTGGACGGGCAGGTGACAGATACGCAGTATTGT.

V usage is TRBV25-1 and J usage is TRBJ1-5; the D gene is possibly TRBD1 (6 bases). The CDR3 totals 15 residues. CDR1 and CDR2 (germline): MGHDK, SYGVNS. Trimming took off 2 bases at V and 3 bases at J, with 11 bases between the two ends. The CDR3 is CASSERDRHNQPQHF. The DNA for the CDR3 is TGTGCCAGCAGTGAACGCGACAGGCACAATCAGCCCCAGCATTTT.

This clonotype was observed a handful of times. This chain uses TRBV9 with TRBJ2-2; 9 bases map to TRBD2. The CDR3 has 15 residues. With V trimmed by 0 bases and J by 10 bases, 7 bases remained unmatched. Germline CDR1 reads SGDLS; CDR2 reads YYNGEE. The CDR3 spells CASSVGLAGNEELFF. The CDR3 nucleotides are TGTGCCAGCAGCGTAGGTCTAGCGGGAAATGAGGAGCTGTTTTTT. Together with reference TRBV9 and TRBJ2-2, the CDR3 gives the full variable domain: DSGVTQTPKHLITATGQRVTLRCSPRSGDLSVYWYQQSLDQGLQFLIQYYNGEERAKGNILERFSAQQFPDLHSELNLSSLELGDSALYFCASSVGLAGNEELFFGEGSRLTVL.

J is TRBJ1-5 and V is TRBV4-1; D unresolved. CDR1 and CDR2 (germline): MGHRA, YSYEKL. The V and J ends lost 0 bases and 7 bases respectively, with 7 bases between them. The CDR3 has 13 residues. The DNA for the CDR3 is TGCGCCAGCAGCCAAGATATGGGACAGCCCCAGCATTTT. The encoded protein is CASSQDMGQPQHF.

The J gene is TRBJ2-1, the V gene TRBV15, with D unresolved. Looked up from germline, CDR1 is LNHNV and CDR2 is YYDKDF (reference sequence). V lost 5 bases, J lost 5 bases, and 7 bases lay in between. CDR3 length: 12 residues. In DNA, the CDR3 is TGTGCCACCAGCGCTGCCAACAATGAGCAGTTCTTC. Protein: CATSAANNEQFF.

As to this clonotype: This CDR3 fails to terminate in the conserved phenylalanine or tryptophan, so it likely reflects a read error. The chain is built from TRBV5-6 and TRBJ2-7, with 12 positions matching TRBD1. V shed 3 bases, J shed 7 bases, and the junction held 5 bases outside the gene matches. Germline CDR1 and CDR2: SGHDT and YYEEEE. The CDR3 is made up of 14 amino acids. The CDR3 DNA is TGTGCCAGCAGCTGGGACAGGGGGCGTGGGGAGCAGTACTGC. This gives the protein CASSWDRGRGEQYC.

This clonotype was detected a few times. The chain combines TRBV4-1 with TRBJ1-1; D gene uncertain. Deletions cut 4 bases from V and 4 bases from J, with 16 bases between. Germline V gene sequence: CDR1 MGHRA, CDR2 YSYEKL. The CDR3 extends over 15 amino acids. As DNA, the CDR3 is TGCGCCAGCAGCCTCCAACCGGGTTTGGGCACTGAAGCTTTCTTT. Translating gives CASSLQPGLGTEAFF.

The chain links TRBV6-1 to TRBJ1-2, with unresolved D. Germline assignment: CDR1 MNHNS and CDR2 SASEGT. There are 17 residues in the CDR3. Trimming shortened V by 3 bases and J by 6 bases, and 23 bases separated the two germline ends. CDR3 amino acids: CASSDSANTWKEDGYTF. The CDR3 region has the DNA TGTGCCAGCAGTGACAGCGCGAACACTTGGAAGGAGGATGGCTACACCTTC.

The rearrangement uses TRBV5-1 and TRBJ2-7, with D perhaps matching TRBD1 or TRBD2 (6 bases each). The CDR3 is made up of 13 amino acids. Germline-derived CDR1 and CDR2 are SGHRS and YFSETQ. V shed 7 bases and J shed 7 bases, with 18 bases lying between them. The CDR3 spells CASARGSREEQYF. In nucleotides, the CDR3 is TGCGCCAGCGCCAGGGGTTCCCGGGAGGAGCAGTACTTC.

The sample holds one count of this clonotype. The chain joins TRBV11-1 to TRBJ2-3; TRBD1 agrees at 8 bases. CDR3 size: 16 residues. Germline CDR1 SGHAT, CDR2 FQDESV (reference sequence). After removal of 5 bases from V and 0 bases from J, the junction contained 7 bases not matched to a gene. CDR3 loop: CASSPNQGASTDTQYF. CDR3 DNA: TGTGCCAGCAGCCCAAACCAGGGGGCAAGCACAGATACGCAGTATTTT.

This chain links TRBV7-9 with TRBJ2-3; D not resolved. CDR1 and CDR2 (germline): SEHNR, FQNEAQ (reference sequence). Trimming stripped 8 bases from V and 2 bases from J, with 23 bases between. The CDR3 is 17 amino acids. The CDR3 nucleotides are TGTGCCAGCCGGCGTGTGAGCAGTCGTGGTTCCACAGATACGCAGTATTTT. Residues: CASRRVSSRGSTDTQYF.

The rearrangement uses TRBV7-8 and TRBJ2-5, with D tentatively TRBD1 (5 bases). The CDR3 has 15 residues. Germline CDR1 and CDR2: SGHVS and FQNEAQ. The ends were cut back, 5 bases at V and 0 bases at J, with 13 bases in the middle. The CDR3 region has the DNA TGTGCCAGCAGCGTAGGGGTTGGGGACCAAGAGACCCAGTACTTC. Protein sequence: CASSVGVGDQETQYF.

Notes on this clonotype: With a much larger clone just one base away, this may be a read error. V usage is TRBV5-1 and J usage is TRBJ2-1; the match to TRBD1 covers 8 bases. The CDR3 totals 15 residues. Germline V gene lookup returns CDR1 SGHRS and CDR2 YFSETQ. Trimming took 0 bases from V and 7 from J; bases not matched to a gene: 6. This CDR3 reads CASSLGGQGGNEQFF. CDR3 sequence (DNA): TGCGCCAGCAGCTTGGGAGGACAGGGTGGGAATGAGCAGTTCTTC.

CDR3 DNA: TGTGCCAGCAGCCAGGTCGGGCGGTCCGACTACGAGCAGTACTTC. Protein product: CASSQVGRSDYEQYF. This chain joins TRBV13 and TRBJ2-7; no definite D call. V gave up 5 bases and J gave up 3 bases, with 17 bases separating them. CDR1 and CDR2 (germline): PRHDT, FYEKMQ (reference sequence). The CDR3 spans 15 residues.

The rearrangement uses TRBV7-2 and TRBJ2-3, with TRBD2 matching over 13 bases. This CDR3 region has 18 residues. Losses at the gene ends were 1 base for V and 1 base for J; bases not matched to a gene: 5. Germline-derived CDR1 and CDR2 are SGHTA and FQGNSA. The CDR3 bases are TGTGCCAGCAGCTTAGTGGGACTAGCGGGGCTTGGCACAGATACGCAGTATTTT. Its translation: CASSLVGLAGLGTDTQYF.

CDR3 residues: CASSLVPGRVEKLFF. The DNA of the CDR3 is TGTGCCAGCAGTTTAGTCCCGGGACGGGTTGAAAAACTGTTTTTT. The chain uses TRBV12-3 or TRBV12-4 and TRBJ1-4, with D perhaps matching TRBD1 (5 bases). The V end was cut by 1 base, the J end by 7 bases, with 13 bases between. The CDR3 runs 15 residues.

This clonotype appeared a few times. The V and J genes are TRBV2 and TRBJ2-5; TRBD1 is a possible D gene (5 bases). Trimming stripped 4 bases from V and 4 bases from J, with 7 bases between. Germline values: CDR1 SNHLY, CDR2 FYNNEI. The CDR3 consists of 12 residues. The CDR3 region has the DNA TGTGCCAGCAGTGGCAGGGCAGAGACCCAGTACTTC. It is translated as CASSGRAETQYF.

This clonotype has only a few counts. The chain employs TRBV5-5 and TRBJ2-1, with 9 bases matching TRBD1. With 2 bases clipped from V and 6 bases from J, the junction kept 3 bases outside the gene matches. The CDR3 is 14 residues long. Germline V gives CDR1 SGHKS, CDR2 YYEKEE (reference sequence). The CDR3 nucleotides read TGTGCCAGCAGCTTACCACAGGGGGCCAATGAGCAGTTCTTC. Its translation is CASSLPQGANEQFF.

The chain carries TRBV20-1 and TRBJ2-3; D is ambiguous. The germline V gene encodes CDR1 DFQATT and CDR2 SNEGSKA (reference sequence). The CDR3 length is 13 residues. V was clipped by 1 base and J by 2 bases, with 7 bases between them. The CDR3 here is CSARGQNTDTQYF. In DNA, the CDR3 is TGCAGTGCTAGAGGACAAAACACAGATACGCAGTATTTT.

The CDR3 loop reads CASSLVESTEAFF. DNA of the CDR3: TGCGCCAGCAGCTTGGTCGAGAGCACTGAAGCTTTCTTT. The chain joins TRBV5-1 to TRBJ1-1; D is unclear. CDR1 SGHRS and CDR2 YFSETQ come from the germline V gene. The length of the CDR3 is 13 residues. V gave up 0 bases and J gave up 4 bases, with 7 bases separating them.